The 16 T cell receptor beta chains below were found in one sample sequenced in a study of T cell responses to AZD1222 COVID-19 vaccine. Some clones are missing from TCRdb's copy, which holds only in-frame ones; the method was immunoSEQ multiplex PCR. In the table there are some 130,000 clones, around 86% of which are singletons. Source: peripheral blood, taken on day 0 of AZD1222 vaccination. The source of these receptors is an adult in good health.

This clone was detected only once. The rearrangement joins TRBV28 to TRBJ1-3; possibly TRBD1 for D (6 bases). The V gene's germline CDR1 is MDHEN and CDR2 SYDVKM. CDR3 length: 16 amino acids. Trimming removed 3 bases at V and 0 bases at J, with 12 bases between. The CDR3 region has the DNA TGTGCCAGCAGTTTTTGGGGGGCCAGCTCTGGAAACACCATATATTTT. This codes for CASSFWGASSGNTIYF.

The chain combines TRBV5-6 with TRBJ2-3; D is perhaps TRBD1 (5 bases). V was cut by 2 bases and J by 6 bases, with 10 bases left in between. The CDR3 is 13 residues long. Germline lookup yields CDR1 SGHDT and CDR2 YYEEEE. In DNA form, the CDR3 reads TGTGCCAGCAGCTTAAGGGGCCCTGATACGCAGTATTTT. Translated, it gives CASSLRGPDTQYF.

The rearrangement uses TRBV5-6 and TRBJ1-1; no definite D call. Germline CDR1 and CDR2: SGHDT and YYEEEE. V dropped 4 bases and J dropped 2 bases, with 15 bases sitting between them. The CDR3 totals 15 residues. The chain's CDR3 is CASSPVPTRNTEAFF. The CDR3 DNA reads TGTGCCAGCAGCCCTGTTCCCACTCGCAACACTGAAGCTTTCTTT.

The rearrangement joins TRBV19 to TRBJ1-1, with 8 nucleotides matching TRBD1. V lost 1 base, J lost 3 bases, and 16 bases stayed unmatched. The CDR3 is made up of 19 amino acids. The germline V gene encodes CDR1 LNHDA and CDR2 SQIVND (reference sequence). The DNA of the CDR3 is TGTGCCAGTAGTATAGGTCGACAGGGGTCCCGCCCGGGGGACACTGAAGCTTTCTTT. It codes for CASSIGRQGSRPGDTEAFF.

V and J are TRBV6-5 and TRBJ1-1; D may be TRBD1 (5 bases). Trimming stripped 1 base from V and 0 bases from J, with 9 bases between. CDR1 MNHEY and CDR2 SVGAGI come from the germline V gene. The CDR3 totals 15 residues. The CDR3, as DNA: TGTGCCAGCAGTTACTTACAGGTCATGAACACTGAAGCTTTCTTT. Encoded protein: CASSYLQVMNTEAFF.

CDR3 region: CASSRYPVGATNYGYTF. Here the CDR3 DNA reads TGTGCCAGCAGCCGATATCCCGTGGGGGCTACTAACTATGGCTACACCTTC. This chain connects TRBV9 to TRBJ1-2, with a weak D call TRBD1 (6 bases). Trimming took 4 bases from V and 0 from J, leaving 19 bases between them. This CDR3 contains 17 residues. Per the germline V gene, CDR1 is SGDLS and CDR2 is YYNGEE.

A single count supports this clone. This chain links TRBV18 with TRBJ2-4, with D perhaps TRBD1 or TRBD2 (6 bases each). The CDR3 runs to 12 residues. Trimming stripped 2 bases from V and 8 bases from J, with 7 bases between. From germline, CDR1 is KGHSH and CDR2 LQKENI. CDR3 loop: CASSPRGDIQYF. The CDR3, as DNA: TGTGCCAGCTCACCAAGGGGGGACATTCAGTACTTC.

This chain joins TRBV6-2 or TRBV6-3 and TRBJ2-5, with D possibly called TRBD1 or TRBD2 (6 bases each). V was cut by 5 bases and J by 5 bases, with 12 bases left in between. The CDR3 has 13 amino acids. Germline CDR1 is MNHEY and CDR2 is SVGEGT. The DNA of the CDR3 is TGTGCCAGCAGTCGTCGGGGGCGGGAGACCCAGTACTTC. As protein: CASSRRGRETQYF.

The chain links TRBV7-2 to TRBJ2-4; 7 bases are a match to TRBD1. After removal of 0 bases from V and 7 bases from J, the junction contained 15 bases not matched to a gene. The CDR3 extends over 18 amino acids. Germline V gives CDR1 SGHTA, CDR2 FQGNSA. CDR3 nucleotide sequence: TGTGCCAGCAGCTTAGCGCCCAGGGACAGATCAAAAAAGAACATTCAGTACTTC. Its protein product is CASSLAPRDRSKKNIQYF.

The sample holds a few counts of this clone. This chain uses TRBV18 with TRBJ1-5, with unresolved D. CDR1 and CDR2 from the germline V gene are KGHSH and LQKENI. The V end lost 2 bases, the J end lost 4 bases, and 6 bases lay between the germline ends. CDR3 length: 13 amino acids. The chain's CDR3 is CASSPDWNQPQHF. Written as DNA, the CDR3 is TGTGCCAGCTCACCAGACTGGAATCAGCCCCAGCATTTT.

Only a few counts were recorded for this clone. The chain uses TRBV10-1 and TRBJ1-3; no definite D call. The CDR3 runs 13 residues. V dropped 8 bases and J dropped 0 bases, with 8 bases sitting between them. CDR1 is WNHNN, CDR2 SYGVQD, per germline (reference sequence). CDR3 coding DNA: TGCGCCAGCCAGGAGAACTCTGGAAACACCATATATTTT. Translation: CASQENSGNTIYF.

The chain joins TRBV5-3 to TRBJ2-1; tentatively, D is TRBD1 (5 bases). TRBV5-3 counts as an open reading frame of uncertain function. This CDR3 is 13 amino acids long. V was shortened by 4 bases and J by 9 bases, with 14 bases between the two germline ends. CDR3 coding DNA: TGTGCCAGAAGCCCGCGGCCAGGGTGTGAGCAGTTCTTC. Translated, it gives CARSPRPGCEQFF.

There are a few counts of this clone. The chain carries TRBV12-3 or TRBV12-4 and TRBJ1-2; unclear D gene. The CDR3 loop spans 13 amino acids. Trimming took off 3 bases at V and 7 bases at J, with 12 bases between the two ends. Written as DNA, the CDR3 is TGTGCCAGCAGTTTTTATGATTGGGGTGGCTACACCTTC. Translation gives CASSFYDWGGYTF.

The rearrangement uses TRBV24-1 and TRBJ2-3; D is ambiguous. The V gene lost 2 bases and the J gene lost 2 bases, with 7 bases spanning the gap. Germline V gives CDR1 KGHDR, CDR2 SFDVKD. The CDR3 is 14 amino acids. The CDR3 spells CATSDSPFTDTQYF. The CDR3 DNA is TGTGCCACCAGTGATTCCCCATTCACAGATACGCAGTATTTT.

This clone is a singleton in its sample. This chain links TRBV19 with TRBJ2-7, with a tentative D call TRBD2 (5 bases). Trimming shortened V by 4 bases and J by 0 bases, and 7 bases separated the two germline ends. Germline values: CDR1 LNHDA, CDR2 SQIVND (reference sequence). This CDR3 region has 13 residues. The CDR3 DNA reads TGTGCCAGTAGTAAGCGGATCTCCTACGAGCAGTACTTC. The encoded protein is CASSKRISYEQYF.

The chain's CDR3 is CASSVGSFSTDTQYF. The CDR3 DNA reads as TGTGCCAGCAGCGTAGGGTCGTTTAGCACAGATACGCAGTATTTT. The rearrangement uses TRBV9 and TRBJ2-3, with no clear D. The CDR3 contains 15 residues. V lost 0 bases to trimming and J lost 0 bases, with 8 bases between them. CDR1 and CDR2 from the germline V gene are SGDLS and YYNGEE.